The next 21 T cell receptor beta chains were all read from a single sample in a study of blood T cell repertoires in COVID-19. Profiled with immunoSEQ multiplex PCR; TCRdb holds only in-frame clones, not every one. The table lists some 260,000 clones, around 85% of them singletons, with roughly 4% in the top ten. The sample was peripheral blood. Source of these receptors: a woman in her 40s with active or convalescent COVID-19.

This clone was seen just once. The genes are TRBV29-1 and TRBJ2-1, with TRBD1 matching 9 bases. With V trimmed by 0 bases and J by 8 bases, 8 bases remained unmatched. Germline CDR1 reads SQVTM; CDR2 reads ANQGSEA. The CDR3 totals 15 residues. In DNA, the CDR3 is TGCAGCGTTGAAGAGGACAGGGGCAGGATCGATGAGCAGTTCTTC. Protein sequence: CSVEEDRGRIDEQFF.

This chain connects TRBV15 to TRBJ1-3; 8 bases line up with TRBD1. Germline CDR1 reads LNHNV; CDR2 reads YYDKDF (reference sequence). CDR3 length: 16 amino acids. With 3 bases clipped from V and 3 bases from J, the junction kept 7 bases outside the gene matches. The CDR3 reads CATSRTGAKYGNTIYF. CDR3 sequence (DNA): TGTGCCACCAGCAGGACAGGGGCGAAGTATGGAAACACCATATATTTT.

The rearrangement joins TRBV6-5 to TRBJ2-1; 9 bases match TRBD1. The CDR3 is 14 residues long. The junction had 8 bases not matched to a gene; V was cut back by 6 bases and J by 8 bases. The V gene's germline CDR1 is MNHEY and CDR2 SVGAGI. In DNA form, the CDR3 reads TGTGCCAGCAGCCCGACAGGGGGTATCTATGAGCAGTTCTTC. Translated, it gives CASSPTGGIYEQFF.

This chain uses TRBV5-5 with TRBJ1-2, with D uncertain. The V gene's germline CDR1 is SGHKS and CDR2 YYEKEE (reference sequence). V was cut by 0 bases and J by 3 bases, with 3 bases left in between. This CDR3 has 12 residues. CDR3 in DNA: TGTGCCAGCAGCTTGGCTGACTATGGCTACACCTTC. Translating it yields CASSLADYGYTF. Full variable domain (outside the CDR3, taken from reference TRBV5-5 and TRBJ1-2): DAGVTQSPTHLIKTRGQQVTLRCSPISGHKSVSWYQQVLGQGPQFIFQYYEKEERGRGNFPDRFSARQFPNYSSELNVNALLLGDSALYLCASSLADYGYTFGSGTRLTVV.

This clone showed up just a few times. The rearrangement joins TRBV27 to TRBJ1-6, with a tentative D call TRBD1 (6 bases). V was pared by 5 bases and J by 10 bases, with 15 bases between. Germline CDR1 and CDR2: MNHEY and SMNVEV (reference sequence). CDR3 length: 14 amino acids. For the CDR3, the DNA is TGTGCCAGCAGTCCCAGGGGTTTGTACTCACCCCTCCACTTT. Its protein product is CASSPRGLYSPLHF.

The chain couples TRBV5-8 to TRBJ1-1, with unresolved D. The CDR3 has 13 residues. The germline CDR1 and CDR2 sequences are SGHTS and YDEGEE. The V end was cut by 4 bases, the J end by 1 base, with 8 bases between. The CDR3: CASSRDTNTEAFF. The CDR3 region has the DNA TGTGCCAGCAGCCGTGACACGAACACTGAAGCTTTCTTT.

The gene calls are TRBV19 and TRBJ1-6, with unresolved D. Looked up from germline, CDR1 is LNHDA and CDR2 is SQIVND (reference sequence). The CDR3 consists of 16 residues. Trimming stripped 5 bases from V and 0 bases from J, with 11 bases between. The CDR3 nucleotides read TGTGCCAGTAGTGGCAGGCGAACCTCCTATAATTCACCCCTCCACTTT. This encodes CASSGRRTSYNSPLHF.

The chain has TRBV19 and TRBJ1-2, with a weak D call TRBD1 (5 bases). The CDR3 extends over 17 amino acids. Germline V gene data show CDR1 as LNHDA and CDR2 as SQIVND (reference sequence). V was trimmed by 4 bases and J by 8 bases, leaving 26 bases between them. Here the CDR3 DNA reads TGTGCCAGTAGTACAAGGACGGTAACGGGGGAAGGGGACGGCTACACCTTC. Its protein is CASSTRTVTGEGDGYTF.

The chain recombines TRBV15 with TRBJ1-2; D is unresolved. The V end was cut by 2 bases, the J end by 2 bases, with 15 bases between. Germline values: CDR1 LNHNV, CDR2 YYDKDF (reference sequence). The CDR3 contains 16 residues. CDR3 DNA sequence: TGTGCCACCAGCAGACAATACAGAGTCCCAAACTATGGCTACACCTTC. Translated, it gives CATSRQYRVPNYGYTF.

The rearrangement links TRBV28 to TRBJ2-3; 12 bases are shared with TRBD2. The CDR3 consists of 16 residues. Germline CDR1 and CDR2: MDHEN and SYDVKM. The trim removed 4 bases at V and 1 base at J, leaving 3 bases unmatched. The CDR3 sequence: CASSSRLAGGTDTQYF. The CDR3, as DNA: TGTGCCAGCAGTTCCCGACTAGCGGGGGGCACAGATACGCAGTATTTT.

In nucleotides, the CDR3 is TGTGCCAGCAGTTTACATCCTCCGGGGGGGTCGGGCACTGAAGCTTTCTTT. Translating gives CASSLHPPGGSGTEAFF. V is TRBV28 and J is TRBJ1-1; weak D call: TRBD1 (5 bases). The germline CDR1 and CDR2 sequences are MDHEN and SYDVKM. Between the trimmed V and J ends, which lost 2 bases and 4 bases, there was a span of 20 bases. This CDR3 has 17 amino acids. Full variable domain (missing parts from reference TRBV28 and TRBJ1-1): DVKVTQSSRYLVKRTGEKVFLECVQDMDHENMFWYRQDPGLGLRLIYFSYDVKMKEKGDIPEGYSVSREKKERFSLILESASTNQTSMYLCASSLHPPGGSGTEAFFGQGTRLTVV.

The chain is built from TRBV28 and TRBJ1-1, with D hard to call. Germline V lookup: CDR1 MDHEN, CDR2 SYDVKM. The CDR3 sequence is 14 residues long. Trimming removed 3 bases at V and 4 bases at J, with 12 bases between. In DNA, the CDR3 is TGTGCCAGCAGTTTTCCGGGTCCAAGCACTGAAGCTTTCTTT. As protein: CASSFPGPSTEAFF. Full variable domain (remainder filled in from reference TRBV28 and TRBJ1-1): DVKVTQSSRYLVKRTGEKVFLECVQDMDHENMFWYRQDPGLGLRLIYFSYDVKMKEKGDIPEGYSVSREKKERFSLILESASTNQTSMYLCASSFPGPSTEAFFGQGTRLTVV.

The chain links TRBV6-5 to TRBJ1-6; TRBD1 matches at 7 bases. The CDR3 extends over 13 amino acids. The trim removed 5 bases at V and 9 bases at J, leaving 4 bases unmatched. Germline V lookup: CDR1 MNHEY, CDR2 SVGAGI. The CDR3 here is CASSPGQFSPLHF. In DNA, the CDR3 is TGTGCCAGCAGTCCGGGACAGTTTTCACCCCTCCACTTT.

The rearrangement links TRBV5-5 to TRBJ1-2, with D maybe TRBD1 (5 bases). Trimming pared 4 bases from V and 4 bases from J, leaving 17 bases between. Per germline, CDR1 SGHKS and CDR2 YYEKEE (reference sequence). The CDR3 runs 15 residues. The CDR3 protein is CASSLIGTPTYGYTF. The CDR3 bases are TGTGCCAGCAGCCTCATCGGGACTCCCACCTATGGCTACACCTTC.

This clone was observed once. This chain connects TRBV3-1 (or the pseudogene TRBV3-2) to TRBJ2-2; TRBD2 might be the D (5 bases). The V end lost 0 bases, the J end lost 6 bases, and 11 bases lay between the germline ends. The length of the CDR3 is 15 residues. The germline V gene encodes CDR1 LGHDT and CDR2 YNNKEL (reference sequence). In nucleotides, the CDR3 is TGTGCCAGCAGCCAAGATCGGGGTTGGGCCGGGGAGCTGTTTTTT. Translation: CASSQDRGWAGELFF.

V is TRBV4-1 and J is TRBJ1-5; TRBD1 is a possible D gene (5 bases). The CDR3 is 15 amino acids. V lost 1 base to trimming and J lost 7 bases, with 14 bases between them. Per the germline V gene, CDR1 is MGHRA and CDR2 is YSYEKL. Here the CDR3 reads CASSQAWGEGQPQHF. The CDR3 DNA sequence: TGCGCCAGCAGCCAAGCGTGGGGGGAAGGGCAGCCCCAGCATTTT.

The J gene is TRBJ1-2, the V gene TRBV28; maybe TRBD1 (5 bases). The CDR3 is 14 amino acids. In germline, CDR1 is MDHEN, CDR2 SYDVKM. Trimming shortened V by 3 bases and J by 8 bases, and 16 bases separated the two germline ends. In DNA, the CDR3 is TGTGCCAGCAGTTTTCTGCGGAGGGGTGGAGGCTACACCTTC. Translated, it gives CASSFLRRGGGYTF.

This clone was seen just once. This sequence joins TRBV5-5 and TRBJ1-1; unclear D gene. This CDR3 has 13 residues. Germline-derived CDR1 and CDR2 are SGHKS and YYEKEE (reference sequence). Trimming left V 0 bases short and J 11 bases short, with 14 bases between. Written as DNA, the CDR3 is TGTGCCAGCAGCTTGGCTTTGGACGGGGAGGCTTTCTTT. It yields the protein CASSLALDGEAFF. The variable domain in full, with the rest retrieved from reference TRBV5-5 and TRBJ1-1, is DAGVTQSPTHLIKTRGQQVTLRCSPISGHKSVSWYQQVLGQGPQFIFQYYEKEERGRGNFPDRFSARQFPNYSSELNVNALLLGDSALYLCASSLALDGEAFFGQGTRLTVV.

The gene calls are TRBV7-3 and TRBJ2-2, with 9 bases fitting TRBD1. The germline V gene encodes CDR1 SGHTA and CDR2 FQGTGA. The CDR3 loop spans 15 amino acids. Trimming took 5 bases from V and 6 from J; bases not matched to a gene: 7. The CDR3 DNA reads TGTGCCAGCAGCACCGGGACAGGGATCTCCGGGGAGCTGTTTTTT. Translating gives CASSTGTGISGELFF.

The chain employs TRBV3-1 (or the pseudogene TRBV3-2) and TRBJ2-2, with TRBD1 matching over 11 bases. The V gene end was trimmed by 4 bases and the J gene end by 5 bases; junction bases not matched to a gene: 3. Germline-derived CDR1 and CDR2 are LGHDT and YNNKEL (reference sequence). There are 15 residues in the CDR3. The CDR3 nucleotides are TGTGCCAGCAGCCCCCGGGACAGGGGGACCGGGGAGCTGTTTTTT. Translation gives CASSPRDRGTGELFF.

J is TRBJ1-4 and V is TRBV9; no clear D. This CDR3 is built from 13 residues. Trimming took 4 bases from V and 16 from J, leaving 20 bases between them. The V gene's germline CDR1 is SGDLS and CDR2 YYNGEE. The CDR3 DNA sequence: TGTGCCAGCAGCAAGTATGGAAGAGGAGAGCAGTTTTTT. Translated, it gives CASSKYGRGEQFF.